The clone carrying this T cell receptor beta chain was seen more than once but under ten times. The antigen remains undetermined. This entry is derived from a study of T cells in Graves' hyperthyroidism and ophthalmopathy. Points from the study as a whole: Ophthalmopathy prediction by the model preceded onset by a median roughly 6 months.

RNA transcripts provided the source from which TCR beta CDR3 regions were amplified. RT-PCR in the first round (using the HTBI primer set) targeted the TCR CDR3. One entry per CDR3 protein, called by TCRdb with MiXCR from the multiplex PCR reads. The table has hundreds of thousands of distinct CDR3 sequences, 13% to 15% seen once. The CDR3 loop spans 15 amino acids. Germline values: CDR1 SGHRS, CDR2 YFSETQ. Unmatched junction bases numbered 7, after V lost 4 bases and J lost 5 bases. Over 18 months, lack of ophthalmopathy progression marked Graves' hyperthyroidism as stable. It was approximately 9.7 ml of fresh peripheral blood that supplied the PBMCs.

The sample taken for sequencing was blood. This sequence originates from a woman between 18 and 29 years old with Graves' hyperthyroidism. The chain links TRBV5-1 to TRBJ1-5, with 9 nucleotides matching TRBD1. This CDR3 reads CASSRTGVSDQPQHF. The CDR3 DNA sequence: TGCGCCAGCAGCAGGACAGGGGTCTCCGATCAGCCCCAGCATTTT.